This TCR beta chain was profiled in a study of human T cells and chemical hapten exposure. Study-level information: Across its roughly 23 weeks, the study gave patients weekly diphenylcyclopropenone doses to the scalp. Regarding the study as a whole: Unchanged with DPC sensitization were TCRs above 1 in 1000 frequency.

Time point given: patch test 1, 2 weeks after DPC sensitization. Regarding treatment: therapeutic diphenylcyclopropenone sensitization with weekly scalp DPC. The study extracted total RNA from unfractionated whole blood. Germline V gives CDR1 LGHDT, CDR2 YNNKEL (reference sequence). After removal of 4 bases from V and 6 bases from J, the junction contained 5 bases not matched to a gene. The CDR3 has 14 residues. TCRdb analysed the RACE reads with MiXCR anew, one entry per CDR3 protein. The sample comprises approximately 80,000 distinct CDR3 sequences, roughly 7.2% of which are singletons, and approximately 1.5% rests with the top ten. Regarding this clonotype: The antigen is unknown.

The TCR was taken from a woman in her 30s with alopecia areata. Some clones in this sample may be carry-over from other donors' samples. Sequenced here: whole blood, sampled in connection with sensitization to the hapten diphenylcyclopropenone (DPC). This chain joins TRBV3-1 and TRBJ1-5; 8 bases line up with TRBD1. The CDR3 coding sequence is TGTGCCAGCAGCCGCCGACAGGGGAGTCAGCCCCAGCATTTT. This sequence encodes CASSRRQGSQPQHF.